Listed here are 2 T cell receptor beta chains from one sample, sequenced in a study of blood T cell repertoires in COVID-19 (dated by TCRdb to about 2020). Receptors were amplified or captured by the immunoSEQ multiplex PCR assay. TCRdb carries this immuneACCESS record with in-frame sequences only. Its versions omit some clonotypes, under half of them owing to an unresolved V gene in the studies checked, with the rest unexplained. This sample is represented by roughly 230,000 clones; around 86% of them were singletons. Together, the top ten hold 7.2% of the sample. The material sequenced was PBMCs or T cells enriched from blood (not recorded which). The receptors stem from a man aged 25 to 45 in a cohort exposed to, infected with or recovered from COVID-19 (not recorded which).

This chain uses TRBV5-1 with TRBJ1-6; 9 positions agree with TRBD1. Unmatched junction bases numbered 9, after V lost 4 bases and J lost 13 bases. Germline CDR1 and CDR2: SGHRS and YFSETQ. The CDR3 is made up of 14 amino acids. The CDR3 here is CASSQGTGKSPLHF. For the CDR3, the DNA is TGCGCCAGCAGCCAAGGGACAGGGAAATCCCCCCTCCACTTT.

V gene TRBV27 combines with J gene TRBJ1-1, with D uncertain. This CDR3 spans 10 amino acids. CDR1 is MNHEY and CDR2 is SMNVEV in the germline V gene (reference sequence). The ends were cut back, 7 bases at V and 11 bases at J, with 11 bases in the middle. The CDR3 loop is CASIGKEAFF. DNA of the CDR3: TGTGCCAGCATCGGGAAGGAGGCTTTCTTT.